The clone carrying this T cell receptor beta chain was counted a single time. RNA was extracted with the RNeasy kit, and a quantity of 0.5 to 1 ug was reverse transcribed using random hexamers. TCRdb analysed the immunoSEQ multiplex PCR reads with MiXCR anew, one entry per CDR3 protein. The table has under 200,000 distinct CDR3 sequences, around 94% seen once. This entry belongs to a study of CD8 T cells in Susac syndrome. The sequence derives from a human donor in good health. What was sequenced was CD4+ T cells from PBMCs.

The DNA for the CDR3 is TGTGCCAGCAGTCGGACAGGGGGCTTTGGCTACACCTTC. Its protein product is CASSRTGGFGYTF. This chain uses TRBV28 with TRBJ1-2, with 11 bases fitting TRBD1. The CDR3 spans 13 residues. Trimming removed 5 bases from V and 7 bases from J; junction bases left unmatched: 3. Germline CDR1 MDHEN, CDR2 SYDVKM.